A single sample is the source of the 23 T cell receptor beta chains below, sequenced in a study of T cells in Graves' hyperthyroidism and ophthalmopathy. Template material for amplifying TCR beta CDR3 regions consisted of RNA transcripts. Initially, a first-round RT-PCR of the TCR CDR3 employed the HTBI primer set. TCRdb redid the calling of the multiplex PCR reads with MiXCR, one entry per CDR3 protein. Of a few hundred thousand distinct CDR3 sequences in the sample, roughly a sixth are singletons; the top ten hold 29%. Sequencing was performed on blood. These receptors were obtained from a woman aged 25 to 39 with Graves' ophthalmopathy.

This clonotype was observed many times. This rearrangement joins TRBV20-1 to TRBJ1-1; 7 nucleotides align to TRBD1. The CDR3 sequence is 13 residues long. Germline V gene sequence: CDR1 DFQATT, CDR2 SNEGSKA (reference sequence). V trimming: 6 bases; J trimming: 6 bases; junction bases outside the gene matches: 10. In DNA form, the CDR3 reads TGCAGTGCGCCGGACAGGTTAAACCCTGAAGCTTTCTTT. Amino acids: CSAPDRLNPEAFF.

This clonotype occurred many times. The V call is TRBV28, the J call TRBJ2-3; possible D gene TRBD1, 6 bases. The CDR3 consists of 14 residues. Deletions cut 6 bases from V and 1 base from J, with 11 bases between. Germline V CDR1 and CDR2: MDHEN, SYDVKM. DNA for the CDR3: TGTGCCAGCAGCCAAAGACAGGGCACAGATACGCAGTATTTT. Residues: CASSQRQGTDTQYF.

Many counts were recorded for this clonotype. The chain recombines TRBV6-2 or TRBV6-3 with TRBJ2-3, with 11 positions matching TRBD2. The V segment lost 4 bases and the J segment 0 bases; nucleotides outside the gene matches: 6. This CDR3 has 17 amino acids. Germline V gene data show CDR1 as MNHEY and CDR2 as SVGEGT. Here the CDR3 reads CASSSFWTSGSTDTQYF. The CDR3 DNA reads TGTGCCAGCAGTTCGTTTTGGACTAGCGGGAGCACAGATACGCAGTATTTT.

This clonotype was counted many times. The V call is TRBV20-1, the J call TRBJ1-1, with D uncertain. Germline assignment: CDR1 DFQATT and CDR2 SNEGSKA (reference sequence). The CDR3 runs to 12 residues. Between the trimmed V and J ends, which lost 2 bases and 3 bases, there was a span of 7 bases. The DNA of the CDR3 is TGCAGTGCTAGAATGAGGGACACTGAAGCTTTCTTT. It is translated as CSARMRDTEAFF.

The table lists this clonotype with many counts. The chain employs TRBV20-1 and TRBJ2-1, with 9 bases matching TRBD2. V was clipped by 4 bases and J by 7 bases; unmatched bases: 11. This CDR3 has 15 amino acids. Germline V gene lookup returns CDR1 DFQATT and CDR2 SNEGSKA (reference sequence). This CDR3 is CSANLREGVRNEQFF. In DNA form, the CDR3 reads TGCAGTGCTAATTTGCGGGAGGGGGTCCGAAATGAGCAGTTCTTC.

This clonotype was found many times. This chain joins TRBV20-1 and TRBJ2-7; TRBD1 matches 7 bases. The CDR3 has 14 residues. The V segment lost 0 bases and the J segment 6 bases; nucleotides outside the gene matches: 8. From germline, CDR1 is DFQATT and CDR2 SNEGSKA (reference sequence). CDR3 in DNA: TGCAGTGCTAGAGATAACAGGGGTATGATCGAGCAGTACTTC. Its protein product is CSARDNRGMIEQYF.

This clonotype was recorded a few times. The rearrangement uses TRBV29-1 and TRBJ2-1; D call uncertain. The germline V gene has CDR1 SQVTM and CDR2 ANQGSEA. There are 15 residues in the CDR3. V lost 4 bases to trimming and J lost 0 bases, with 13 bases between them. CDR3 in DNA: TGCAGCGTTGTTCCCCTGGTAAGCTCCTACAATGAGCAGTTCTTC. It specifies CSVVPLVSSYNEQFF.

This rearrangement joins TRBV20-1 to TRBJ2-5, with a tentative D call TRBD1 (6 bases). Trimming pared 3 bases from V and 13 bases from J, leaving 21 bases between. The CDR3 runs to 13 residues. CDR1 DFQATT and CDR2 SNEGSKA come from the germline V gene (reference sequence). The CDR3: CSARPGQIGSWYF. The CDR3 coding sequence is TGCAGTGCTAGGCCGGGACAAATAGGCTCGTGGTACTTC.

This clonotype was counted ten times or more. DNA of the CDR3: TGTGCCAGCAGCTCGCTAGCCGATGCCTACGAGCAGTACTTC. Its translation: CASSSLADAYEQYF. The genes are TRBV7-2 and TRBJ2-7, with a weak D call TRBD2 (5 bases). The CDR3 extends over 14 amino acids. CDR1 is SGHTA and CDR2 is FQGNSA in the germline V gene. The V and J ends lost 4 bases and 2 bases respectively, with 12 bases between them.

This sequence joins TRBV27 and TRBJ2-1, with TRBD1 matching over 9 bases. The CDR3 extends over 16 amino acids. CDR1 MNHEY and CDR2 SMNVEV come from the germline V gene (reference sequence). V trimming: 5 bases; J trimming: 8 bases; junction bases outside the gene matches: 13. The CDR3 DNA sequence: TGTGCCAGCAGTATCTCCGGGACAGGGTGGTTCGATGAGCAGTTCTTC. Translated: CASSISGTGWFDEQFF.

This clonotype was counted between two and nine times. This is likely an artifact of a read error, given a far larger clone one base away. This chain connects TRBV9 to TRBJ2-3; D is perhaps TRBD1 (5 bases). Trimming removed 4 bases at V and 0 bases at J, with 9 bases between. Germline loops: CDR1 SGDLS, CDR2 YYNGEE. This CDR3 contains 14 residues. The CDR3 is CASSFRQSTDTQYF. The CDR3 DNA sequence: TGTGCCAGCAGCTTCCGACAGAGCACAGATACGCAGTATTTT.

The chain links TRBV5-6 to TRBJ2-4; TRBD2 is a possible D gene (5 bases). This CDR3 has 17 residues. Germline CDR1 SGHDT, CDR2 YYEEEE. Trimming stripped 0 bases from V and 1 base from J, with 14 bases between. Here the CDR3 DNA reads TGTGCCAGCAGCTTGGCCTTCGGGGATCGGGCCAAAAACATTCAGTACTTC. Its translation is CASSLAFGDRAKNIQYF.

As DNA, the CDR3 is TGTGCCAGCAGTTACACTTACAATGAGCAGTTCTTC. This codes for CASSYTYNEQFF. The J gene is TRBJ2-1, the V gene TRBV6-2 or TRBV6-3, with no clear D. Per the germline V gene, CDR1 is MNHEY and CDR2 is SVGEGT. The CDR3 has 12 residues. The ends were cut back, 2 bases at V and 4 bases at J, with 3 bases in the middle.

Only a few counts were recorded for this clonotype. J is TRBJ2-1 and V is TRBV6-1, with D unclear. V shed 5 bases and J shed 0 bases, with 14 bases lying between them. This CDR3 is 16 amino acids long. Germline values: CDR1 MNHNS, CDR2 SASEGT. The CDR3 DNA follows: TGTGCCAGCAGTTATTTTGGAGTAAGCTCCTACAATGAGCAGTTCTTC. Translating it yields CASSYFGVSSYNEQFF.

This clonotype has at least ten counts. CDR3 loop: CASSQETGPPSYGYTF. The CDR3 DNA reads TGCGCCAGCAGCCAAGAAACGGGACCGCCGAGCTATGGCTACACCTTC. The chain employs TRBV4-1 and TRBJ1-2, with D perhaps TRBD1 (5 bases). Per the germline V gene, CDR1 is MGHRA and CDR2 is YSYEKL. The V gene lost 0 bases and the J gene lost 4 bases, with 15 bases spanning the gap. The CDR3 is made up of 16 amino acids.

This chain uses TRBV20-1 with TRBJ2-7, with no clear D. This CDR3 is built from 14 residues. The germline gives CDR1 DFQATT, CDR2 SNEGSKA (reference sequence). The V and J ends lost 0 bases and 4 bases respectively, with 13 bases between them. The CDR3 region is CSARDRLWWYEQYF. The CDR3 DNA reads as TGCAGTGCTAGAGACCGGTTATGGTGGTACGAGCAGTACTTC.

This clonotype was counted ten times or more. The chain joins TRBV27 to TRBJ2-7, with D perhaps matching TRBD2 (6 bases). Deletions cut 2 bases from V and 6 bases from J, with 20 bases between. In germline, CDR1 is MNHEY, CDR2 SMNVEV (reference sequence). The CDR3 loop spans 16 amino acids. CDR3 bases: TGTGCCAGCAGTTTAACCGAGGAGGGTTTTAGGAGCGAGCAGTACTTC. It translates to CASSLTEEGFRSEQYF.

This clonotype was counted at least ten times. The chain has TRBV20-1 and TRBJ1-5; no firm D call. The CDR3 is made up of 11 amino acids. Trimming removed 5 bases from V and 7 bases from J, with 9 bases in between. Germline V gene data show CDR1 as DFQATT and CDR2 as SNEGSKA (reference sequence). The CDR3 spells CSAARGQPQHF. CDR3 bases: TGCAGTGCTGCTCGAGGGCAGCCCCAGCATTTT.

The chain couples TRBV6-2 or TRBV6-3 to TRBJ2-6; no definite D call. Trimming left V 6 bases short and J 0 bases short, with 12 bases between. The CDR3 runs to 16 residues. In germline, CDR1 is MNHEY, CDR2 SVGEGT. This CDR3 is CASSHPGSSGANVLTF. CDR3 nucleotides: TGTGCCAGCAGCCACCCGGGTAGCTCTGGGGCCAACGTCCTGACTTTC.

This clonotype occurred many times. The rearrangement links TRBV3-1 to TRBJ2-1; no firm D call. Germline CDR1 LGHDT, CDR2 YNNKEL (reference sequence). The CDR3 is 14 residues long. With 3 bases removed from V and 7 bases from J, the gap between germline ends came to 13 bases. CDR3 region: CASSHPPPENEQFF. CDR3 DNA sequence: TGTGCCAGCAGCCACCCGCCCCCCGAGAATGAGCAGTTCTTC.

The table lists this clonotype with many counts. The genes are TRBV20-1 and TRBJ2-7; 8 positions match TRBD2. The CDR3 has 15 amino acids. V lost 0 bases and J lost 0; bases outside the gene matches: 4. Germline V gene lookup returns CDR1 DFQATT and CDR2 SNEGSKA (reference sequence). CDR3 sequence: CSARDGTRSSYEQYF. Here the CDR3 DNA reads TGCAGTGCTAGAGATGGGACTAGGAGCTCCTACGAGCAGTACTTC.

The rearrangement uses TRBV9 and TRBJ1-2; a possible D gene is TRBD1 (5 bases). The CDR3 is 14 amino acids. CDR1 SGDLS and CDR2 YYNGEE come from the germline V gene. The germline V and J ends were trimmed by 7 bases and 2 bases, with 15 bases remaining between them. The CDR3 DNA is TGTGCCAGCGGGGGGGAGGGATGGAACTATGGCTACACCTTC. This translates into CASGGEGWNYGYTF.

This chain uses TRBV28 with TRBJ1-3; 10 nucleotides line up with TRBD1. V gave up 5 bases and J gave up 16 bases; unmatched junction bases: 14. From germline, CDR1 is MDHEN and CDR2 SYDVKM. The CDR3 has 14 amino acids. The CDR3 sequence: CASSLNPTGGPSYF. Written as DNA, the CDR3 is TGTGCCAGCAGTCTAAACCCGACAGGGGGCCCCTCGTATTTT.